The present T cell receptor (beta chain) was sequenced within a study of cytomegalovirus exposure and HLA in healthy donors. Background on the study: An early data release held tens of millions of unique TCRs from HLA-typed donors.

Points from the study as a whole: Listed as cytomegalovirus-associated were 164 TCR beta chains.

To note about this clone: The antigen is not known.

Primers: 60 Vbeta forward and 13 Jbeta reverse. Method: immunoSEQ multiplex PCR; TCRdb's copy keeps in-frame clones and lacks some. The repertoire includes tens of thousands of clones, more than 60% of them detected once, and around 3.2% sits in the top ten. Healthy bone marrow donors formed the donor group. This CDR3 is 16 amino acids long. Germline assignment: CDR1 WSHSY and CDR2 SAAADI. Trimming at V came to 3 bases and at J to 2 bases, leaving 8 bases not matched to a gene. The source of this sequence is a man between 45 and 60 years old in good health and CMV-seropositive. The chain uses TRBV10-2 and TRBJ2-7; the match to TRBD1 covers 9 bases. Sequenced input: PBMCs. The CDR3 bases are TGCGCCAGCAGTGACCTGGGACAGGGATCTACCTACGAGCAGTACTTC. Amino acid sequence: CASSDLGQGSTYEQYF.